This T cell receptor (beta chain) was identified during a study of blood T cell repertoires in COVID-19. Only in-frame clones appear in the TCRdb table, and some are missing; sequencing was by immunoSEQ multiplex PCR. The sample gives 240,000 or so clones, 88% of which show up once; around 0.78% is in the top ten. The CDR3 spans 14 residues. The V segment lost 9 bases and the J segment 3 bases; nucleotides outside the gene matches: 5. Germline V gives CDR1 KGHDR, CDR2 SFDVKD. The sequence came from a woman younger than 45 with acute or convalescent COVID-19. Sequencing was carried out using peripheral blood. This chain uses TRBV24-1 with TRBJ1-5; 9 nucleotides agree with TRBD1. The CDR3 nucleotides are TGTGCCACCGGCCGGGACAGGGACAATCAGCCCCAGCATTTT. Translated, it gives CATGRDRDNQPQHF.